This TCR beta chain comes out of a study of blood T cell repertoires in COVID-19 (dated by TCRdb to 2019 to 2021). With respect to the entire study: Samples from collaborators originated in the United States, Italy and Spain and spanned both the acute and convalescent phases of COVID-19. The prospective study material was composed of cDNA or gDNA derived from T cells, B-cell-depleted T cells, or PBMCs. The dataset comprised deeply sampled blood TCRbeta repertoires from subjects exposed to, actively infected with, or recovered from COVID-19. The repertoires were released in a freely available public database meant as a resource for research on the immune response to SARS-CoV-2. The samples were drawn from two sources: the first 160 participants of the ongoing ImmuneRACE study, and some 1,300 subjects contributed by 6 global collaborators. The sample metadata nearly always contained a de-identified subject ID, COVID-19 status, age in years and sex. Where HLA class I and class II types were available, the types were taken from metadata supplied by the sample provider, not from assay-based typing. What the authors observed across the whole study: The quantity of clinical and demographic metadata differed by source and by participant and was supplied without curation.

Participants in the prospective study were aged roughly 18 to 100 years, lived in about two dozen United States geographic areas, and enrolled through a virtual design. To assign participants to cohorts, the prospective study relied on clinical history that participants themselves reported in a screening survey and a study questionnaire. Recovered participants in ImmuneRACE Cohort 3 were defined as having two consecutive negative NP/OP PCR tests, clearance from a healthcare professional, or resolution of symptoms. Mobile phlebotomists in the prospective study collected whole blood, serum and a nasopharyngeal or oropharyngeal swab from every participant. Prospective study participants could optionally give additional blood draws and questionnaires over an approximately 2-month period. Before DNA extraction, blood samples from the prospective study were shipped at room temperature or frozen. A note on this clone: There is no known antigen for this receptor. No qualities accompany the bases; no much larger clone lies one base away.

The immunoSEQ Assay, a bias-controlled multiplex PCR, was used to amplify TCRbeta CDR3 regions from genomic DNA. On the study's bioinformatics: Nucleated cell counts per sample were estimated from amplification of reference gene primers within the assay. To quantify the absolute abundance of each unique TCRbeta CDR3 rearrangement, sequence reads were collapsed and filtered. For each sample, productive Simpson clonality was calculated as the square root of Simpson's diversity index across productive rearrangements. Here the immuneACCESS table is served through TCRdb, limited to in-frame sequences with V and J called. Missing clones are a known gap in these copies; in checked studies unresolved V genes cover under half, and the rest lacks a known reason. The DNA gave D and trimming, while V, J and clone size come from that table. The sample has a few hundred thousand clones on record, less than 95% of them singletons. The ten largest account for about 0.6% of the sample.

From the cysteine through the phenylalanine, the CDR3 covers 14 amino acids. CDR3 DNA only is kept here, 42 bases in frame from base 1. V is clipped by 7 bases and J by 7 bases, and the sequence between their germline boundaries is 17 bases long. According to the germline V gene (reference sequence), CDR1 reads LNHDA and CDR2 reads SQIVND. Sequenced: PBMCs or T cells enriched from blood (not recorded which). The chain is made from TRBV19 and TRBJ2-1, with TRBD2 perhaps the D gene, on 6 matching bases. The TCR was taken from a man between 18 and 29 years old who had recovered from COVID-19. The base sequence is TGTGCCAGTAAGGCGGGAAGTTCGGGGAATGAGCAGTTCTTC. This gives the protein CASKAGSSGNEQFF.